One and the same sample provided the 30 T cell receptor beta chains below, sequenced in a study of blood T cell repertoires in COVID-19. Measured with immunoSEQ multiplex PCR; TCRdb has only the in-frame clones, and not every one. The sample shows roughly 200,000 clones, 94% of them seen only once. Sequenced material: peripheral blood. The source of these receptors is a man aged 30-40 years with COVID-19, enrolled during active disease.

This clone was seen just once. Here the CDR3 DNA reads TGTGCCAGCTCACCACCCCGGGGTGGGGCCAACGTCCTGACTTTC. Translation: CASSPPRGGANVLTF. The genes are TRBV18 and TRBJ2-6, with D tentatively TRBD2 (5 bases). Germline CDR1 reads KGHSH; CDR2 reads LQKENI. This CDR3 contains 15 residues. Trimming shortened V by 0 bases and J by 3 bases, and 6 bases separated the two germline ends. Based on the CDR3 plus reference TRBV18 and TRBJ2-6, the full variable domain is NAGVMQNPRHLVRRRGQEARLRCSPMKGHSHVYWYRQLPEEGLKFMVYLQKENIIDESGMPKERFSAEFPKEGPSILRIQQVVRGDSAAYFCASSPPRGGANVLTFGAGSRLTVL.

This rearrangement joins TRBV12-5 to TRBJ2-5, with D tentatively TRBD2 (5 bases). This CDR3 contains 15 residues. Trimming shortened V by 5 bases and J by 2 bases, and 15 bases separated the two germline ends. CDR1 is LGHNT, CDR2 FRNRAP, per germline. The CDR3 reads CASGTPARAQETQYF. The CDR3 DNA reads TGTGCTAGTGGTACCCCAGCGAGGGCGCAAGAGACCCAGTACTTC. The full variable domain, with the rest looked up from reference TRBV12-5 and TRBJ2-5, is DARVTQTPRHKVTEMGQEVTMRCQPILGHNTVFWYRQTMMQGLELLAYFRNRAPLDDSGMPKDRFSAEMPDATLATLKIQPSEPRDSAVYFCASGTPARAQETQYFGPGTRLLVL.

The rearrangement links TRBV27 to TRBJ2-3; D not certain. Trimming pared 2 bases from V and 4 bases from J, leaving 7 bases between. Germline lookup yields CDR1 MNHEY and CDR2 SMNVEV (reference sequence). The CDR3 loop spans 13 amino acids. CDR3 nucleotide sequence: TGTGCCAGCAGTTTAGGCTCCCCAGATACGCAGTATTTT. Amino acid sequence: CASSLGSPDTQYF.

V is TRBV11-2 and J is TRBJ2-5; 8 nucleotides line up with TRBD1. CDR1 SGHAT and CDR2 FQNNGV come from the germline V gene. CDR3 size: 14 residues. The V segment lost 5 bases and the J segment 5 bases; nucleotides outside the gene matches: 7. The CDR3 region has the DNA TGTGCCAGCAGCATCGGACAGGGAAGCGAGACCCAGTACTTC. Translation: CASSIGQGSETQYF.

The CDR3 region has the DNA TGTGCCAGCAGCCTTTTACTAGACAGGGGGTACGAGCAGTACTTC. Translating it yields CASSLLLDRGYEQYF. The rearrangement uses TRBV27 and TRBJ2-7, with 9 bases identical to TRBD1. This CDR3 has 15 amino acids. The germline V gene has CDR1 MNHEY and CDR2 SMNVEV (reference sequence). With 6 bases clipped from V and 4 bases from J, the junction kept 10 bases outside the gene matches.

The chain recombines TRBV7-9 with TRBJ2-1, with TRBD2 identical over 15 bases. From germline, CDR1 is SEHNR and CDR2 FQNEAQ (reference sequence). The CDR3 extends over 17 amino acids. J was trimmed by 8 bases and V by 4 bases; bases with no gene match: 9. Here the CDR3 DNA reads TGTGCCAGCAGCTCCTACGGGACTAGCGGGGGGTGGGATGAGCAGTTCTTC. Amino acids: CASSSYGTSGGWDEQFF.

This clone was found once. The chain links TRBV7-3 to TRBJ1-1; D is possibly TRBD1 (5 bases). Germline V gene data show CDR1 as SGHTA and CDR2 as FQGTGA. Trimming left V 2 bases short and J 5 bases short, with 9 bases between. The length of the CDR3 is 13 residues. This CDR3 reads CASSLGAGTEAFF. The CDR3 DNA reads TGTGCCAGCAGCTTAGGGGCAGGGACTGAAGCTTTCTTT.

The rearrangement joins TRBV19 to TRBJ1-2; TRBD1 aligns across 8 bases. The germline CDR1 and CDR2 sequences are LNHDA and SQIVND (reference sequence). The CDR3 length is 14 residues. V gave up 6 bases and J gave up 4 bases; unmatched junction bases: 7. The CDR3 sequence: CASSSGTGRYGYTF. CDR3 coding DNA: TGTGCCAGTAGCTCCGGGACAGGACGCTATGGCTACACCTTC. Full variable domain (missing parts from reference TRBV19 and TRBJ1-2): DGGITQSPKYLFRKEGQNVTLSCEQNLNHDAMYWYRQDPGQGLRLIYYSQIVNDFQKGDIAEGYSVSREKKESFPLTVTSAQKNPTAFYLCASSSGTGRYGYTFGSGTRLTVV.

V is TRBV14 and J is TRBJ2-7; D is uncertain. Germline values: CDR1 SGHDN, CDR2 FVKESK. The V end lost 4 bases, the J end lost 2 bases, and 15 bases lay between the germline ends. The CDR3 extends over 15 amino acids. The CDR3 DNA reads TGTGCCAGCAGCCTACTTCTTACTGGTACCTACGAGCAGTACTTC. Residues: CASSLLLTGTYEQYF.

The chain uses TRBV7-9 and TRBJ1-6; a weak D match, TRBD1 (5 bases). The CDR3 runs to 16 residues. Germline V CDR1 and CDR2: SEHNR, FQNEAQ (reference sequence). V was pared by 1 base and J by 7 bases, with 14 bases between. CDR3 protein: CASSLDVGHGNSPLHF. In DNA form, the CDR3 reads TGTGCCAGCAGCTTAGATGTAGGACACGGGAATTCACCCCTCCACTTT.

This clone turned up a few times. The chain employs TRBV5-6 and TRBJ2-1, with 13 bases aligning to TRBD2. This CDR3 spans 15 amino acids. CDR1 and CDR2 (germline): SGHDT, YYEEEE. With V trimmed by 4 bases and J by 7 bases, 5 bases remained unmatched. CDR3 residues: CASSELAGGLNEQFF. In DNA, the CDR3 is TGTGCCAGCAGCGAACTAGCGGGGGGGCTGAATGAGCAGTTCTTC.

This clone was recorded only once. The genes are TRBV4-1 and TRBJ2-1, with D hard to call. The CDR3 runs to 15 residues. V was trimmed by 4 bases and J by 5 bases, leaving 15 bases between them. CDR1 MGHRA and CDR2 YSYEKL come from the germline V gene. CDR3 DNA: TGCGCCAGCAGCCGATCTAGTTCCCGCAACAATGAGCAGTTCTTC. It encodes CASSRSSSRNNEQFF.

The J gene is TRBJ1-2, the V gene TRBV25-1; 8 bases are a match to TRBD1. V gave up 5 bases and J gave up 4 bases; unmatched junction bases: 3. There are 13 residues in the CDR3. Germline values: CDR1 MGHDK, CDR2 SYGVNS. CDR3 nucleotides: TGTGCCAGCAGTAAGGACAGGGTCTATGGCTACACCTTC. The encoded protein is CASSKDRVYGYTF.

CDR3: CASRRTGGGELFF. The CDR3 nucleotides read TGTGCCAGCAGGAGGACAGGGGGCGGGGAGCTGTTTTTT. The gene calls are TRBV7-9 and TRBJ2-2, with 10 bases matching TRBD1. Germline lookup yields CDR1 SEHNR and CDR2 FQNEAQ (reference sequence). CDR3 length: 13 residues. Losses at the gene ends were 6 bases for V and 7 bases for J; bases not matched to a gene: 2.

This sequence joins TRBV12-3 or TRBV12-4 and TRBJ2-7; 8 bases agree with TRBD2. CDR3 length equals 12 residues. The J segment lost 4 bases and the V segment lost 6 bases, leaving 2 bases of the junction unmatched. CDR3 nucleotide sequence: TGTGCCAGCAGCGGGACTAGTTACGAGCAGTACTTC. It yields the protein CASSGTSYEQYF.

This rearrangement joins TRBV6-6 to TRBJ2-2; D gene ambiguous. The CDR3 totals 15 residues. Per the germline V gene, CDR1 is MNHNY and CDR2 is SVGAGI (reference sequence). Trimming removed 2 bases from V and 14 bases from J, with 21 bases in between. CDR3 in amino acids: CASSYVFGSSPRLFF. The CDR3 nucleotides are TGTGCCAGCAGTTACGTCTTCGGTTCGTCCCCCCGCCTGTTTTTT.

With regard to this clone: This same CDR3 is encoded by further DNA sequences in the sample. The chain is built from TRBV4-1 and TRBJ1-5; D not resolved. The CDR3 loop spans 16 amino acids. V was trimmed by 0 bases and J by 4 bases, leaving 13 bases between them. Germline values: CDR1 MGHRA, CDR2 YSYEKL. This CDR3 is CASSQDSGISNQPQHF. The CDR3 region has the DNA TGCGCCAGCAGCCAAGATTCGGGGATATCAAATCAGCCCCAGCATTTT.

The J gene is TRBJ1-1, the V gene TRBV5-1; D is uncertain. Trimming took 4 bases from V and 3 from J, leaving 10 bases between them. Per germline, CDR1 SGHRS and CDR2 YFSETQ. This CDR3 has 13 amino acids. CDR3 in DNA: TGCGCCAGCAGCCCCGACATGTACACTGAAGCTTTCTTT. This codes for CASSPDMYTEAFF.

Remarks on this clone: Its ends do not fully match the called genes, so a read error is possible. V usage is TRBV5-1 and J usage is TRBJ2-7; the D gene is possibly TRBD2 (6 bases). The CDR3 is 13 residues long. CDR1 and CDR2 from the germline V gene are SGHRS and YFSETQ. The CDR3 DNA reads as TGCGCCAGCAGTTTGGCGGGAAACTACGAGCAGTACTTC. It encodes CASSLAGNYEQYF.

About this clone itself: Different DNA sequences within this sample yield the same CDR3. This chain links TRBV5-1 with TRBJ1-2; TRBD1 aligns across 7 bases. CDR3 size: 13 residues. V shed 0 bases and J 6 bases; nucleotides not matched to a gene: 2. CDR1 SGHRS and CDR2 YFSETQ come from the germline V gene. CDR3 sequence (DNA): TGCGCCAGCAGCTTGGGTCAGGGGGATGGCTACACCTTC. Residues: CASSLGQGDGYTF.

As regards this clone: Other DNA variants within this sample encode the same CDR3. The chain has TRBV6-5 and TRBJ2-5; 7 bases agree with TRBD2. The V and J ends lost 0 bases and 4 bases, in that order; junction bases with no gene match: 2. This CDR3 has 14 residues. Germline lookup yields CDR1 MNHEY and CDR2 SVGAGI. The CDR3 DNA reads TGTGCCAGCAGTTACTCGGGGGGGAGAGAGACCCAGTACTTC. Translation gives CASSYSGGRETQYF.

This chain connects TRBV5-1 to TRBJ1-1, with 9 bases aligning to TRBD1. The germline gives CDR1 SGHRS, CDR2 YFSETQ. The junction had 6 bases not matched to a gene; V was cut back by 1 base and J by 2 bases. The CDR3 length is 16 residues. The DNA for the CDR3 is TGCGCCAGCAGCTTGACGACAGGGGGAGGAAACACTGAAGCTTTCTTT. It yields the protein CASSLTTGGGNTEAFF.

The chain employs TRBV30 and TRBJ1-2; 10 bases are a match to TRBD1. CDR1 and CDR2 from the germline V gene are GTSNPN and SVGIG (reference sequence). The CDR3 runs to 15 residues. V was clipped by 2 bases and J by 5 bases; unmatched bases: 8. CDR3 sequence reads: CAWSQPGTGDYGYTF. The CDR3 nucleotides read TGTGCCTGGAGTCAGCCCGGGACAGGGGATTATGGCTACACCTTC. Using reference TRBV30 and TRBJ1-2 for the parts outside the CDR3, the full variable domain is SQTIHQWPATLVQPVGSPLSLECTVEGTSNPNLYWYRQAAGRGLQLLFYSVGIGQISSEVPQNLSASRPQDRQFILSSKKLLLSDSGFYLCAWSQPGTGDYGYTFGSGTRLTVV.

This chain links TRBV7-5 with TRBJ1-1. TRBV7-5 is listed as a pseudogene. The CDR3 sequence is 16 residues long. The CDR3 DNA sequence: TGTGTCAGAACCACGCTCCTCCGGTTCATGAACACTGAAGCTTTCTTT. It translates to CVRTTLLRFMNTEAFF.

The J gene is TRBJ2-7, the V gene TRBV14, with D perhaps TRBD1 (6 bases). The CDR3 consists of 15 residues. With 1 base removed from V and 7 bases from J, the gap between germline ends came to 17 bases. Per germline, CDR1 SGHDN and CDR2 FVKESK. The CDR3 region is CASSQVSRWQGEQYF. The CDR3 region has the DNA TGTGCCAGCAGCCAAGTTAGTCGTTGGCAGGGGGAGCAGTACTTC.

The V gene is TRBV7-9, the J gene TRBJ2-7; D is possibly TRBD2 (6 bases). The CDR3 sequence is 11 residues long. Germline V gives CDR1 SEHNR, CDR2 FQNEAQ (reference sequence). V was pared by 8 bases and J by 7 bases, with 12 bases between. The CDR3 DNA reads TGTGCCAGCTGGACGGGGACTGAGCAGTACTTC. It is translated as CASWTGTEQYF.

The chain carries TRBV2 and TRBJ2-5, with TRBD2 matching 12 bases. Germline-derived CDR1 and CDR2 are SNHLY and FYNNEI. This CDR3 spans 15 amino acids. The V gene end was trimmed by 5 bases and the J gene end by 6 bases; junction bases not matched to a gene: 7. The CDR3 DNA follows: TGTGCCAGCAGTCCAACTAGCGGGGGGTTCCAGACCCAGTACTTC. It encodes CASSPTSGGFQTQYF.

The chain recombines TRBV19 with TRBJ2-7; TRBD1 aligns across 9 bases. The CDR3 consists of 15 residues. The V gene's germline CDR1 is LNHDA and CDR2 SQIVND (reference sequence). The trim removed 5 bases at V and 4 bases at J, leaving 9 bases unmatched. CDR3 in amino acids: CASSAQQGAVYEQYF. The CDR3 DNA follows: TGTGCCAGTAGTGCCCAACAGGGGGCGGTTTACGAGCAGTACTTC. Full variable domain (remainder filled in from reference TRBV19 and TRBJ2-7): DGGITQSPKYLFRKEGQNVTLSCEQNLNHDAMYWYRQDPGQGLRLIYYSQIVNDFQKGDIAEGYSVSREKKESFPLTVTSAQKNPTAFYLCASSAQQGAVYEQYFGPGTRLTVT.

The chain has TRBV5-6 and TRBJ1-1, with a tentative D call TRBD1 (5 bases). V lost 1 base and J 4 bases, leaving 8 bases between the germline ends. CDR1 SGHDT and CDR2 YYEEEE come from the germline V gene. This CDR3 is built from 13 residues. The CDR3 loop is CASSLWGVTEAFF. For the CDR3, the DNA is TGTGCCAGCAGCTTGTGGGGCGTCACTGAAGCTTTCTTT.

In the case of this clone: Mismatch with germline at one junction end may stem from a read error. CDR3 DNA: TGTGCCAGCAGCCCAGGGACTAGCGGGGGGGCCTTGGACTTC. Its translation is CASSPGTSGGALDF. The V call is TRBV6-5, the J call TRBJ2-7; TRBD2 agrees at 16 bases. CDR1 is MNHEY and CDR2 is SVGAGI in the germline V gene. The CDR3 length is 14 residues.